These 29 T cell receptor beta chains originate from one sample sequenced in a study of blood T cell repertoires in COVID-19. Sequencing was performed with immunoSEQ multiplex PCR; in TCRdb, only in-frame clones are kept and a portion is missing. The data show under 250,000 clones, about 86% seen once. Material: peripheral blood. These receptors were obtained from a man between 60 and 70 years old with acute or convalescent COVID-19.

The chain has TRBV12-3 or TRBV12-4 and TRBJ1-1, with a weak D call TRBD1 (5 bases). The CDR3 is made up of 12 amino acids. V was clipped by 6 bases and J by 4 bases, with 9 bases between them. The CDR3 DNA sequence: TGTGCCAGCAGGGGGCTCGGCACTGAAGCTTTCTTT. It yields the protein CASRGLGTEAFF.

CDR3 sequence: CASIKDRALNQPQHF. The CDR3 region has the DNA TGCGCCAGCATAAAGGACAGGGCCCTCAATCAGCCCCAGCATTTT. The V gene is TRBV10-1, the J gene TRBJ1-5; TRBD1 aligns across 8 bases. V gave up 7 bases and J gave up 3 bases; unmatched junction bases: 8. CDR1 is WNHNN, CDR2 SYGVQD, per germline (reference sequence). This CDR3 spans 15 amino acids.

This chain joins TRBV2 and TRBJ1-1; tentatively, D is TRBD1 (5 bases). Trimming shortened V by 0 bases and J by 4 bases, and 12 bases separated the two germline ends. The germline V gene encodes CDR1 SNHLY and CDR2 FYNNEI. This CDR3 is 15 amino acids long. CDR3 coding DNA: TGTGCCAGCAGTGAAGCGCCGCGGGGACGCACTGAAGCTTTCTTT. Its translation: CASSEAPRGRTEAFF.

The chain couples TRBV11-3 to TRBJ2-1; TRBD2 matches 8 bases. This CDR3 contains 15 residues. V lost 6 bases and J lost 3; bases outside the gene matches: 7. Per germline, CDR1 SGHNT and CDR2 YENEEA. The CDR3 loop reads CASSPGLGGYNEQFF. The CDR3 DNA reads TGTGCCAGCAGTCCGGGACTAGGAGGCTACAATGAGCAGTTCTTC.

For this clone: The sample has other DNA sequences that encode this CDR3 too. This chain joins TRBV19 and TRBJ1-5; TRBD1 agrees at 10 bases. CDR3 length: 13 residues. After removal of 4 bases from V and 6 bases from J, the junction contained 0 bases not matched to a gene. CDR1 and CDR2 from the germline V gene are LNHDA and SQIVND (reference sequence). CDR3 region: CASSRQGAQPQHF. The DNA of the CDR3 is TGTGCCAGTAGTAGACAGGGGGCTCAGCCCCAGCATTTT.

J is TRBJ2-1 and V is TRBV19, with D tentatively TRBD2 (6 bases). Germline V CDR1 and CDR2: LNHDA, SQIVND (reference sequence). Trimming shortened V by 5 bases and J by 3 bases, and 14 bases separated the two germline ends. There are 15 residues in the CDR3. The DNA of the CDR3 is TGTGCCAGTAGTTTTAGCGGAGCGGGCTACAATGAGCAGTTCTTC. Its protein is CASSFSGAGYNEQFF. Combining the CDR3 with reference TRBV19 and TRBJ2-1 gives the whole variable domain DGGITQSPKYLFRKEGQNVTLSCEQNLNHDAMYWYRQDPGQGLRLIYYSQIVNDFQKGDIAEGYSVSREKKESFPLTVTSAQKNPTAFYLCASSFSGAGYNEQFFGPGTRLTVL.

J is TRBJ2-7 and V is TRBV5-1; tentatively, D is TRBD2 (5 bases). Germline loops: CDR1 SGHRS, CDR2 YFSETQ. The CDR3 covers 14 residues. V lost 4 bases and J lost 2, with 13 bases in between. CDR3 region: CASSPGRNTYEQYF. The DNA for the CDR3 is TGCGCCAGCAGCCCGGGAAGAAACACCTACGAGCAGTACTTC.

The rearrangement joins TRBV7-9 to TRBJ2-2; D is ambiguous. Germline-derived CDR1 and CDR2 are SEHNR and FQNEAQ (reference sequence). This CDR3 is built from 14 residues. The ends were cut back, 1 base at V and 1 base at J, with 4 bases in the middle. The CDR3 DNA reads TGTGCCAGCAGCTTAGACATGAACACCGGGGAGCTGTTTTTT. Translation: CASSLDMNTGELFF. The entire variable domain, with the rest obtained from reference TRBV7-9 and TRBJ2-2, is as follows: DTGVSQNPRHKITKRGQNVTFRCDPISEHNRLYWYRQTLGQGPEFLTYFQNEAQLEKSRLLSDRFSAERPKGSFSTLEIQRTEQGDSAMYLCASSLDMNTGELFFGEGSRLTVL.

V and J are TRBV7-6 and TRBJ2-3; 7 bases are shared with TRBD2. The CDR3 covers 15 residues. V trimming: 0 bases; J trimming: 3 bases; junction bases outside the gene matches: 3. Per the germline V gene, CDR1 is SGHVS and CDR2 is FNYEAQ. CDR3 amino acids: CASSLAGRETDTQYF. CDR3 DNA sequence: TGTGCCAGCAGCTTAGCCGGGCGGGAGACAGATACGCAGTATTTT. The whole variable domain, remainder taken from reference TRBV7-6 and TRBJ2-3, is GAGVSQSPRYKVTKRGQDVALRCDPISGHVSLYWYRQALGQGPEFLTYFNYEAQQDKSGLPNDRFSAERPEGSISTLTIQRTEQRDSAMYRCASSLAGRETDTQYFGPGTRLTVL.

CDR3 loop: CASSPGTSGYNEQFF. In nucleotides, the CDR3 is TGTGCCAGCAGCCCCGGGACTAGCGGTTACAATGAGCAGTTCTTC. The chain joins TRBV2 to TRBJ2-1, with 11 bases that match TRBD2. Germline V gene sequence: CDR1 SNHLY, CDR2 FYNNEI. V was clipped by 6 bases and J by 4 bases; unmatched bases: 5. This CDR3 is 15 amino acids long.

The chain has TRBV29-1 and TRBJ1-2; D is unresolved. The CDR3 totals 12 residues. From germline, CDR1 is SQVTM and CDR2 ANQGSEA. Trimming left V 0 bases short and J 5 bases short, with 7 bases between. CDR3 in amino acids: CSVEDPKYGYTF. The CDR3, as DNA: TGCAGCGTTGAAGATCCCAAATATGGCTACACCTTC.

This clone was counted once. This rearrangement joins TRBV9 to TRBJ2-7, with 13 bases lining up with TRBD2. CDR3 length: 14 amino acids. Germline V CDR1 and CDR2: SGDLS, YYNGEE. J was trimmed by 5 bases and V by 3 bases; bases with no gene match: 2. The CDR3 loop reads CASSGGLAGNEQYF. CDR3 DNA: TGTGCCAGCAGCGGGGGACTAGCGGGAAACGAGCAGTACTTC.

This chain uses TRBV7-8 with TRBJ2-7, with 10 positions matching TRBD1. V lost 1 base and J lost 1; bases outside the gene matches: 1. CDR3 length equals 15 residues. Germline CDR1 reads SGHVS; CDR2 reads FQNEAQ. The CDR3 sequence is CASSLEGQGSYEQYF. The CDR3 DNA sequence: TGTGCCAGCAGCTTAGAGGGACAGGGGTCCTACGAGCAGTACTTC.

The chain combines TRBV12-3 or TRBV12-4 with TRBJ2-2; a possible D gene is TRBD1 (6 bases). The CDR3 covers 13 residues. V gave up 6 bases and J gave up 6 bases, with 11 bases separating them. This CDR3 is CASRDSFPGELFF. The CDR3 DNA reads TGTGCCAGCAGGGACAGTTTCCCCGGGGAGCTGTTTTTT.

The CDR3 reads CASSLRGQGLGQYF. The DNA of the CDR3 is TGTGCCAGCAGTTTGAGGGGCCAGGGGTTGGGGCAGTACTTC. The chain combines TRBV6-5 with TRBJ2-7; perhaps TRBD1 as D (6 bases). CDR1 is MNHEY, CDR2 SVGAGI, per germline. Trimming cost V 4 bases and J 9 bases, with 19 bases left between them. The CDR3 is made up of 14 amino acids.

This clone occurred once. This rearrangement joins TRBV28 to TRBJ1-4, with a weak D call TRBD1 (5 bases). The CDR3 has 15 amino acids. V was shortened by 3 bases and J by 7 bases, with 15 bases between the two germline ends. Germline V gives CDR1 MDHEN, CDR2 SYDVKM. The CDR3 protein is CASSFDSSYLEKLFF. CDR3 coding DNA: TGTGCCAGCAGTTTTGACAGTTCATATCTTGAAAAACTGTTTTTT.

This clone was detected only a few times. This chain links TRBV10-3 with TRBJ1-2; 8 nucleotides align to TRBD1. The CDR3 loop spans 13 amino acids. The germline gives CDR1 ENHRY, CDR2 SYGVKD. J lost 7 bases, V lost 6 bases, and 7 bases had no gene match. The DNA of the CDR3 is TGTGCCATCAGGACAGGGGAGGTGGGTGGCTACACCTTC. Protein: CAIRTGEVGGYTF.

The chain couples TRBV6-5 to TRBJ2-7; D unresolved. The germline V and J ends were trimmed by 7 bases and 4 bases, with 8 bases remaining between them. Per the germline V gene, CDR1 is MNHEY and CDR2 is SVGAGI. The CDR3 totals 11 residues. The CDR3 nucleotides read TGTGCCAGCACCGCCGGGTACGAGCAGTACTTC. Translation: CASTAGYEQYF.

CDR3 sequence reads: CASSQEGASGGPSNEQFF. CDR3 coding DNA: TGTGCCAGCAGCCAAGAGGGGGCTAGCGGGGGCCCTTCCAATGAGCAGTTCTTC. This chain connects TRBV4-2 to TRBJ2-1; 10 bases are shared with TRBD2. Germline CDR1 reads LGHNA; CDR2 reads YNFKEQ. This CDR3 is 18 amino acids long. V trimming: 0 bases; J trimming: 6 bases; junction bases outside the gene matches: 11.

The chain links TRBV6-5 to TRBJ1-3; no clear D gene. This CDR3 has 14 amino acids. CDR1 and CDR2 (germline): MNHEY, SVGAGI. Trimming removed 7 bases from V and 3 bases from J, with 13 bases in between. The CDR3 coding sequence is TGTGCCAGCACCTTGGACTGGATTGGAAACACCATATATTTT. It codes for CASTLDWIGNTIYF.

This chain uses TRBV24-1 with TRBJ1-5; 8 bases map to TRBD1. Germline lookup yields CDR1 KGHDR and CDR2 SFDVKD. The CDR3 is made up of 13 amino acids. The V and J ends lost 9 bases and 1 base, in that order; junction bases with no gene match: 1. Here the CDR3 reads CATQGASNQPQHF. As DNA, the CDR3 is TGTGCCACCCAGGGGGCCAGCAATCAGCCCCAGCATTTT.

This clone was counted ten times or more. The chain couples TRBV9 to TRBJ1-5; TRBD1 matches 7 bases. CDR3 length equals 16 residues. The junction had 5 bases not matched to a gene; V was cut back by 1 base and J by 1 base. The germline CDR1 and CDR2 sequences are SGDLS and YYNGEE. CDR3 in amino acids: CASSVTQGGSNQPQHF. CDR3 DNA: TGTGCCAGCAGCGTAACTCAGGGGGGAAGCAATCAGCCCCAGCATTTT.

The chain has TRBV11-3 and TRBJ1-6; tentative D call: TRBD1 (5 bases). CDR1 is SGHNT, CDR2 YENEEA, per germline. This CDR3 region has 15 residues. V shed 5 bases and J shed 2 bases, with 10 bases lying between them. This CDR3 reads CASSPRQPYNSPLHF. The CDR3 coding sequence is TGTGCCAGCAGCCCGCGACAGCCCTATAATTCACCCCTCCACTTT.

CDR3 DNA sequence: TGTGCCAGCAGCTCACCTAGGACAGGGGGTTTGGGTGAGCAGTTCTTC. The encoded protein is CASSSPRTGGLGEQFF. The chain joins TRBV11-1 to TRBJ2-1, with TRBD1 matching 10 bases. Germline trimming cut 4 bases from V and 9 bases from J; bases unmatched to any gene: 12. The CDR3 runs to 16 residues. Looked up from germline, CDR1 is SGHAT and CDR2 is FQDESV (reference sequence).

The chain couples TRBV30 to TRBJ2-5; D not certain. The CDR3 extends over 11 amino acids. With 5 bases removed from V and 5 bases from J, the gap between germline ends came to 9 bases. CDR1 GTSNPN and CDR2 SVGIG come from the germline V gene (reference sequence). CDR3 DNA: TGTGCCTGGGGGAACCGGGAGACCCAGTACTTC. Translated, it gives CAWGNRETQYF.

The chain is built from TRBV4-1 and TRBJ2-5; D might be TRBD1 (5 bases). The CDR3 is 14 residues long. Trimming cost V 4 bases and J 5 bases, with 14 bases left between them. Germline V CDR1 and CDR2: MGHRA, YSYEKL. DNA for the CDR3: TGCGCCAGCAGCCGTTTCAGGGAAGGGGAGACCCAGTACTTC. Translation gives CASSRFREGETQYF.

The table lists this clone with a count of one. The gene calls are TRBV30 and TRBJ2-7; TRBD1 matches at 9 bases. The CDR3 is made up of 14 amino acids. J lost 4 bases, V lost 4 bases, and 8 bases had no gene match. Germline V gives CDR1 GTSNPN, CDR2 SVGIG (reference sequence). The CDR3 DNA reads TGTGCCTGGATGACCGGGACAGGGAGTTACGAGCAGTACTTC. Its protein product is CAWMTGTGSYEQYF.

This chain links TRBV19 with TRBJ1-2, with 8 bases matching TRBD1. CDR3 length equals 17 residues. The germline V gene encodes CDR1 LNHDA and CDR2 SQIVND (reference sequence). V dropped 5 bases and J dropped 4; count of bases not matched to a gene: 15. The CDR3 nucleotides are TGTGCCAGTAGTCCCATCTCCGTCAGGGGGCGAATCTATGGCTACACCTTC. Translation: CASSPISVRGRIYGYTF.

DNA of the CDR3: TGCGCCAGCAGCCAGTTCGGGGGGCCTGCTTCTGGGGCCAACGTCCTGACTTTC. Translated: CASSQFGGPASGANVLTF. This sequence joins TRBV4-3 and TRBJ2-6; a possible D gene is TRBD2 (7 bases). The V gene lost 3 bases and the J gene lost 1 base, with 16 bases spanning the gap. Germline lookup yields CDR1 LGHNA and CDR2 YSLEER. This CDR3 comprises 18 residues.